The 26 T cell receptor beta chains below all came from one sample that was sequenced in a study of technical replicates of blood from a few donors. Measured with immunoSEQ multiplex PCR; TCRdb has only the in-frame clones, and not every one. The data show some 74,000 clones, over 85% seen once. The sample comprised T cells isolated from PBMCs. The receptors come from a human donor in good health.

The chain carries TRBV5-1 and TRBJ2-7; 7 nucleotides align to TRBD2. The V gene end was trimmed by 4 bases and the J gene end by 7 bases; junction bases not matched to a gene: 2. The germline V gene encodes CDR1 SGHRS and CDR2 YFSETQ. The CDR3 consists of 11 residues. The CDR3 nucleotides are TGCGCCAGCAGCACCGGGAGGGAGCAGTACTTC. Protein sequence: CASSTGREQYF.

V is TRBV27 and J is TRBJ2-7; D is perhaps TRBD1 (6 bases). Germline V CDR1 and CDR2: MNHEY, SMNVEV (reference sequence). V was pared by 6 bases and J by 4 bases, with 10 bases between. The CDR3 consists of 12 residues. This chain's CDR3 is CASSIDRYEQYF. The DNA for the CDR3 is TGTGCCAGCAGCATAGACAGGTACGAGCAGTACTTC.

This sequence joins TRBV27 and TRBJ1-2, with D unresolved. CDR3 length: 13 amino acids. Germline V gene lookup returns CDR1 MNHEY and CDR2 SMNVEV (reference sequence). V gave up 3 bases and J gave up 6 bases, with 11 bases separating them. The DNA of the CDR3 is TGTGCCAGCAGTTTTAGGAGGGTAGATGGCTACACCTTC. Amino acids: CASSFRRVDGYTF.

V and J are TRBV5-1 and TRBJ2-7; D is possibly TRBD2 (6 bases). The germline CDR1 and CDR2 sequences are SGHRS and YFSETQ. The CDR3 is 14 residues long. Trimming pared 2 bases from V and 7 bases from J, leaving 16 bases between. CDR3 residues: CASSLWTGDGEQYF. The CDR3 DNA is TGCGCCAGCAGCTTATGGACGGGGGATGGGGAGCAGTACTTC.

The rearrangement links TRBV5-1 to TRBJ2-7, with D perhaps matching TRBD1 (6 bases). The V and J ends lost 4 bases and 2 bases respectively, with 16 bases between them. CDR1 and CDR2 (germline): SGHRS, YFSETQ. CDR3 length equals 15 residues. CDR3 sequence reads: CASSIQGGGTYEQYF. DNA for the CDR3: TGCGCCAGCAGCATACAGGGTGGGGGCACCTACGAGCAGTACTTC.

V is TRBV10-3 and J is TRBJ2-2; 14 bases match TRBD2. This CDR3 has 14 residues. Germline CDR1 reads ENHRY; CDR2 reads SYGVKD. Trimming at V came to 9 bases and at J to 6 bases, leaving 3 bases not matched to a gene. The CDR3 nucleotides read TGTGCCATGGGGACTAGCGGGAGTTCCGGGGAGCTGTTTTTT. It is translated as CAMGTSGSSGELFF.

The chain has TRBV6-4 and TRBJ1-1; the D gene is possibly TRBD1 (5 bases). V was pared by 2 bases and J by 10 bases, with 11 bases between. CDR3 length: 12 residues. The V gene's germline CDR1 is MRHNA and CDR2 SNTAGT. CDR3 nucleotides: TGTGCCAGCAGTGACAGGGGAGGAAGAGCTTTCTTT. The encoded protein is CASSDRGGRAFF.

The J gene is TRBJ1-3, the V gene TRBV28; maybe TRBD1 (5 bases). Deletions cut 10 bases from V and 2 bases from J, with 12 bases between. The CDR3 has 13 amino acids. CDR1 MDHEN and CDR2 SYDVKM come from the germline V gene. This CDR3 reads CATGGNAGNTIYF. CDR3 nucleotide sequence: TGTGCCACCGGGGGGAACGCTGGAAACACCATATATTTT.

In this sample, this clone turned up once. The chain joins TRBV5-1 to TRBJ1-1; 10 nucleotides agree with TRBD1. The CDR3 has 15 amino acids. The trim removed 3 bases at V and 7 bases at J, leaving 9 bases unmatched. Per the germline V gene, CDR1 is SGHRS and CDR2 is YFSETQ. The CDR3 DNA follows: TGCGCCAGCAGCTCGTGGGACAGGGGTAAAGATGAAGCTTTCTTT. Translation: CASSSWDRGKDEAFF.

The sample holds a few counts of this clone. The chain combines TRBV5-1 with TRBJ1-1; tentatively, D is TRBD1 (5 bases). The CDR3 runs 15 residues. Trimming removed 0 bases from V and 0 bases from J, with 9 bases in between. CDR1 and CDR2 from the germline V gene are SGHRS and YFSETQ. In nucleotides, the CDR3 is TGCGCCAGCAGCTTGGCGGGACTGCTGAACACTGAAGCTTTCTTT. Translated: CASSLAGLLNTEAFF.

The chain links TRBV4-1 to TRBJ2-7; D perhaps matches TRBD2 (5 bases). Germline V gene sequence: CDR1 MGHRA, CDR2 YSYEKL. The CDR3 runs 15 residues. V dropped 1 base and J dropped 3 bases, with 13 bases sitting between them. CDR3 coding DNA: TGCGCCAGCAGCCAAGGCGGGCCCTCTCTCTACGAGCAGTACTTC. Residues: CASSQGGPSLYEQYF.

V and J are TRBV7-2 and TRBJ2-1; D is unclear. This CDR3 is built from 14 residues. Trimming cost V 5 bases and J 4 bases, with 12 bases left between them. The germline gives CDR1 SGHTA, CDR2 FQGNSA. CDR3 sequence: CASSPTPGYNEQFF. In DNA, the CDR3 is TGTGCCAGCAGCCCCACCCCAGGTTACAATGAGCAGTTCTTC.

CDR3 in DNA: TGTGCCAGCAGTTTAGTAGGAGGATTGAGTGCAACTAATGAAAAACTGTTTTTT. It specifies CASSLVGGLSATNEKLFF. J is TRBJ1-4 and V is TRBV28; D unclear. Trimming removed 2 bases at V and 0 bases at J, with 16 bases between. The length of the CDR3 is 18 residues. Per the germline V gene, CDR1 is MDHEN and CDR2 is SYDVKM.

The chain couples TRBV5-4 to TRBJ1-2; D may be TRBD1 (6 bases). Germline V lookup: CDR1 SGHNT, CDR2 YYREEE (reference sequence). V shed 0 bases and J shed 5 bases, with 8 bases lying between them. This CDR3 is built from 13 residues. The CDR3 reads CASSLVQGYGYTF. CDR3 nucleotides: TGTGCCAGCAGCTTGGTACAGGGTTATGGCTACACCTTC.

The chain uses TRBV9 and TRBJ2-2; no definite D call. This CDR3 spans 12 amino acids. Germline V lookup: CDR1 SGDLS, CDR2 YYNGEE. Trimming took 0 bases from V and 5 from J, leaving 2 bases between them. As DNA, the CDR3 is TGTGCCAGCAGCGTAGCGACCGGGGAGCTGTTTTTT. This encodes CASSVATGELFF.

The rearrangement links TRBV10-3 to TRBJ1-5; 10 bases match TRBD1. Germline V gene lookup returns CDR1 ENHRY and CDR2 SYGVKD. The CDR3 is 14 residues long. Unmatched junction bases numbered 4, after V lost 4 bases and J lost 7 bases. DNA for the CDR3: TGTGCCATCAGTGTTGGACAGGGGGAACAGCCCCAGCATTTT. Translated, it gives CAISVGQGEQPQHF.

The CDR3 loop is CASRSVGTDETDTQYF. In DNA form, the CDR3 reads TGTGCCAGCCGAAGCGTAGGGACAGACGAAACAGATACGCAGTATTTT. This rearrangement joins TRBV11-2 to TRBJ2-3; TRBD1 agrees at 7 bases. The V gene end was trimmed by 8 bases and the J gene end by 3 bases; junction bases not matched to a gene: 14. Germline-derived CDR1 and CDR2 are SGHAT and FQNNGV. The CDR3 is 16 amino acids.

The CDR3 DNA follows: TGTGCCAGCAGTCCACTACTAGCGGGAGGGCCGGAGAGGAATGAGCAGTTCTTC. Translated, it gives CASSPLLAGGPERNEQFF. The rearrangement links TRBV27 to TRBJ2-1; 13 bases fit TRBD2. The CDR3 is made up of 18 amino acids. V shed 5 bases, J shed 7 bases, and the junction held 14 bases outside the gene matches. From germline, CDR1 is MNHEY and CDR2 SMNVEV (reference sequence).

The chain employs TRBV7-2 and TRBJ2-2; D remains unclear. V lost 2 bases to trimming and J lost 4 bases, with 8 bases between them. The CDR3 extends over 14 amino acids. Germline CDR1 reads SGHTA; CDR2 reads FQGNSA. CDR3 sequence (DNA): TGTGCCAGCAGCTTAATACCAGGCACCGGGGAGCTGTTTTTT. It encodes CASSLIPGTGELFF.

The chain joins TRBV5-1 to TRBJ2-1, with TRBD1 matching over 8 bases. Germline CDR1 SGHRS, CDR2 YFSETQ. The trim removed 2 bases at V and 8 bases at J, leaving 9 bases unmatched. This CDR3 has 15 residues. CDR3 protein: CASSFLRDRTHEQFF. The CDR3 DNA reads as TGCGCCAGCAGCTTTTTGAGGGACAGGACCCATGAGCAGTTCTTC.

The V gene is TRBV6-5, the J gene TRBJ2-2, with 9 bases that match TRBD1. This CDR3 has 14 residues. Germline V gene lookup returns CDR1 MNHEY and CDR2 SVGAGI. The V segment lost 6 bases and the J segment 5 bases; nucleotides outside the gene matches: 4. CDR3 protein: CASSRQGGTGELFF. The CDR3 coding sequence is TGTGCCAGCAGCCGACAGGGGGGTACCGGGGAGCTGTTTTTT.

The J gene is TRBJ1-1, the V gene TRBV12-5; D is perhaps TRBD1 (6 bases). V was trimmed by 4 bases and J by 1 base, leaving 7 bases between them. Germline V gene sequence: CDR1 LGHNT, CDR2 FRNRAP. There are 13 residues in the CDR3. The CDR3 sequence is CASGSGQNTEAFF. DNA of the CDR3: TGTGCTAGTGGTTCGGGACAGAACACTGAAGCTTTCTTT.

The chain couples TRBV5-1 to TRBJ2-7; perhaps TRBD1 as D (6 bases). The CDR3 loop spans 14 amino acids. CDR1 and CDR2 from the germline V gene are SGHRS and YFSETQ. The V end lost 4 bases, the J end lost 3 bases, and 14 bases lay between the germline ends. The DNA of the CDR3 is TGCGCCAGCAGCACCACCGGGACAAACTACGAGCAGTACTTC. Translated, it gives CASSTTGTNYEQYF.

The chain uses TRBV29-1 and TRBJ1-5; D might be TRBD1 (5 bases). Germline loops: CDR1 SQVTM, CDR2 ANQGSEA. This CDR3 region has 12 residues. Between the trimmed V and J ends, which lost 0 bases and 7 bases, there was a span of 7 bases. The CDR3 coding sequence is TGCAGCGTTGAAGATCGGGGGCAGCCCCAGCATTTT. Protein product: CSVEDRGQPQHF.

This clone was recorded only once. This CDR3 reads CASSQDYGGRGYNEQFF. Here the CDR3 DNA reads TGCGCCAGCAGCCAAGATTACGGCGGGAGGGGCTACAATGAGCAGTTCTTC. V gene TRBV4-1 combines with J gene TRBJ2-1, with 9 bases that match TRBD2. The V segment lost 0 bases and the J segment 3 bases; nucleotides outside the gene matches: 6. Germline V gives CDR1 MGHRA, CDR2 YSYEKL. This CDR3 contains 17 residues.

This rearrangement joins TRBV11-3 to TRBJ1-3; TRBD1 might be the D (5 bases). The CDR3 is made up of 15 amino acids. Per the germline V gene, CDR1 is SGHNT and CDR2 is YENEEA. Trimming pared 2 bases from V and 0 bases from J, leaving 8 bases between. CDR3 sequence: CASSLTGLSGNTIYF. In nucleotides, the CDR3 is TGTGCCAGCAGCTTAACAGGCCTCTCTGGAAACACCATATATTTT. Using reference TRBV11-3 and TRBJ1-3 for the parts outside the CDR3, the full variable domain is EAGVVQSPRYKIIEKKQPVAFWCNPISGHNTLYWYLQNLGQGPELLIRYENEEAVDDSQLPKDRFSAERLKGVDSTLKIQPAELGDSAVYLCASSLTGLSGNTIYFGEGSWLTVV.